This entry is about one T cell receptor beta chain. The record originates from a study of T-cell memory formation after mild COVID-19. TCRdb fed the 5' RACE reads into MiXCR, producing one record per CDR3 protein. The data show around 400,000 distinct CDR3 sequences, 24% seen once. Trimming took 5 bases from V and 4 from J, leaving 17 bases between them. The CDR3 has 15 amino acids. Germline V lookup: CDR1 SEHNR, CDR2 FQNEAQ (reference sequence). The TCR comes from an adult woman who had mild COVID-19 (a few samples of this study predate the infection). Cell type and time point are not known. J is TRBJ1-2 and V is TRBV7-9, with D maybe TRBD1 (6 bases). The sequencing sample was made of PBMCs or a T cell subset sorted from them (not recorded which). The CDR3 nucleotides are TGTGCCAGCAGCCGCGGGGGCAGGGATCTCTATGGCTACACCTTC. It encodes CASSRGGRDLYGYTF.